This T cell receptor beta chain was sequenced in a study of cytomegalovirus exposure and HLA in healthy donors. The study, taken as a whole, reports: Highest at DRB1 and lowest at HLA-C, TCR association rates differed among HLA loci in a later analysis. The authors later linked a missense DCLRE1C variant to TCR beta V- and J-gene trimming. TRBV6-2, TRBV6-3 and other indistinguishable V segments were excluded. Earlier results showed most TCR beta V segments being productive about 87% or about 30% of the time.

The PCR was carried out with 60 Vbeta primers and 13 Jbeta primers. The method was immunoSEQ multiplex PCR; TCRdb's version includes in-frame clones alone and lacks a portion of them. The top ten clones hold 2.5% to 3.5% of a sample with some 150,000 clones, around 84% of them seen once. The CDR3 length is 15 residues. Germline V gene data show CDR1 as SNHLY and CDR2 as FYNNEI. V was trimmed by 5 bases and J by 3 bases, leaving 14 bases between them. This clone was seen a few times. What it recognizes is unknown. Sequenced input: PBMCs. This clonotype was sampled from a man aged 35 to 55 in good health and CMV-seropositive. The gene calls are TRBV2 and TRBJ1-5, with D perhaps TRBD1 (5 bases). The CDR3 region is CASSLEGGVNQPQHF. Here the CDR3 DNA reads TGTGCCAGCAGTCTAGAGGGAGGGGTCAATCAGCCCCAGCATTTT.